Listed below are T cell receptor beta chains from one sample, sequenced in a study of patients and donors after allogeneic stem cell transplantation. TCRdb called the RT-PCR reads again in MiXCR, with one record for every CDR3 protein. The sample includes about 90,000 distinct CDR3 sequences, around 48% of them seen just once. The specimen was blood, either unsorted or a sorted T cell fraction (not recorded which). The receptors were gathered from a human donor who was either an allogeneic HSCT recipient or a stem cell or donor lymphocyte infusion donor (not recorded which). It is not recorded whose cells these are; they may come from a transplant donor. Both conserved end residues are part of each CDR3.

>TRBJ1-5|TRBV28
CASSFQTGSNQPQHF
>TRBJ1-6|TRBV12-3/TRBV12-4
CASAPQDGSPLHF
>TRBJ1-3|TRBV20-1
CSANRISGNTIYF
>TRBJ1-3|TRBV3-1
CASSRQTGTGNTIYF
>TRBJ1-1|TRBV5-1
CASSLISGGDTEAFF
>TRBJ1-4|TRBV20-1
CSARDPGPKEKLFF
>TRBJ1-5|TRBV6-2/TRBV6-3
CASRSPEIIRKHQPQHF
>TRBJ1-5|TRBV6-2/TRBV6-3
CASSRQSNQPQHF
>TRBJ2-1|TRBV24-1
CATATEAGYNEQFF
>TRBJ1-2|TRBV27
CASSLKFPNYGYTF
>TRBJ1-2|TRBV5-1
CASSLAPQNYGYTF
>TRBJ1-2|TRBV20-1
CSASLSAYGYTF
>TRBJ1-2|TRBV29-1
CSVEGVRGYTF
>TRBJ1-1|TRBV5-1
CASTGQENTEAFF
>TRBJ1-2|TRBV28
CAIQQENYGYTF
>TRBJ2-2|TRBV12-3/TRBV12-4
CASRVGQNTGELFF
>TRBJ2-7|TRBV5-1
CASSRQAGSYEQYF
>TRBJ1-2|TRBV6-5
CASSYFRSGGRNGYTF
>TRBJ1-5|TRBV10-3
CAISGEGSNQPQHF
>TRBJ2-4|TRBV7-3
CASSLTSAGGAKNIQYF
>TRBJ1-1|TRBV7-9
CASSSGQGRGEAFF
>TRBJ1-1|TRBV7-2
CASRPWTGVNTEAFF
>TRBJ1-1|TRBV15
CASIPNRGNTEAFF
>TRBJ1-2|TRBV7-2
CASSPGQGVGYTF
>TRBJ1-6|TRBV3-1
CASSQERTRHNSPLHF
>TRBJ1-2|TRBV6-1
CASSVTRDHGYTF
>TRBJ2-1|TRBV24-1
CATSDGGLAGIDEQFF
>TRBJ1-1|TRBV12-3/TRBV12-4
CASRGRILNTEAFF
>TRBJ2-7|TRBV29-1
CSVGAGDAYEQYF
>TRBJ1-5|TRBV7-8
CASSLNRGSNQPQHF
>TRBJ1-2|TRBV27
CASSRQGASYGYTF
>TRBJ1-2|TRBV12-3/TRBV12-4
CASSLRGAGYGYTF
>TRBJ1-1|TRBV28
CASTPVGRGYTEAFF
>TRBJ1-4|TRBV7-6
CASSLADGGYFEKLFF
>TRBJ1-2|TRBV6-5
CASSYSMALDGYTF
>TRBJ1-2|TRBV28
CASSNDRVHGYTF
>TRBJ1-1|TRBV6-5
CASRHQWGRDLNTEAFF
>TRBJ1-3|TRBV10-3
CAISGRDKISGNTIYF
>TRBJ1-2|TRBV20-1
CSAKLDGDYGYTF
>TRBJ1-2|TRBV5-5
CASTRQGSGYGYTF
>TRBJ1-1|TRBV5-1
CASSFRQGMTEAFF
>TRBJ1-1|TRBV9
CASSVDSLGTGPLNTEAFF
>TRBJ2-7|TRBV28
CASSLTGSYEQYF
>TRBJ1-2|TRBV7-2
CASSFGGRMSYGYTF
>TRBJ1-5|TRBV3-1
CASSQGHRSGQPQHF
>TRBJ1-3|TRBV4-3
CASSQETRTAGNTIYF
>TRBJ1-2|TRBV5-1
CASSPREYGYTF
>TRBJ2-5|TRBV6-2/TRBV6-3
CASSSPGTGQETQYF